These T cell receptor beta chains were read from a single sample in a study of T cell responses to AZD1222 COVID-19 vaccine. TCRdb's copy holds only in-frame clones and misses some; the assay was immunoSEQ multiplex PCR. In the table there are 100,000 to 120,000 clones, around 90% of which are singletons. The specimen comprised peripheral blood, sampled 28 days after the second AZD1222 dose. The receptors were gathered from an adult who received the AZD1222 COVID-19 vaccine. CDR3s include the opening cysteine and the closing phenylalanine or tryptophan. D genes are given only for firm matches. The size entry is marked missing in some rows and otherwise reads once, few, many or a size class.

>-|TRBV27|TRBJ2-7|-
CASSLGTSYEQYF
TGTGCCAGCAGTTTAGGAACCTCCTACGAGCAGTACTTC
>-|TRBV7-8|TRBJ2-1|once
CASSLGQYNEQFF
TGTGCCAGCAGCTTAGGTCAATACAATGAGCAGTTCTTC
>TRBD1|TRBV29-1|TRBJ2-2|-
CSAIHRGLHTGELFF
TGCAGCGCTATCCACAGGGGGCTTCACACCGGGGAGCTGTTTTTT
>-|TRBV25-1|TRBJ2-7|-
CASSDPRGGEQYF
TGTGCCAGCAGTGATCCCAGGGGCGGCGAGCAGTACTTC
>TRBD2|TRBV7-9|TRBJ2-1|-
CASSPLRGRLYNEQFF
TGTGCCAGCAGCCCTCTTCGCGGGAGATTATACAATGAGCAGTTCTTC
>-|TRBV19|TRBJ1-5|-
CASSIDAGNQPQHF
TGTGCCAGTAGTATAGATGCAGGGAACCAGCCCCAGCATTTT
>-|TRBV19|TRBJ1-3|-
CASSILTDSSGNTIYF
TGTGCCAGTAGTATCTTAACGGATAGCTCTGGAAACACCATATATTTT
>TRBD1|TRBV7-3|TRBJ1-1|-
CASSPNRGTEAFF
TGTGCCAGCAGCCCCAACAGGGGCACTGAAGCTTTCTTT
>TRBD1|TRBV30|TRBJ2-7|-
CAWGSATGSDEQYF
TGTGCCTGGGGGTCGGCGACAGGGTCAGACGAGCAGTACTTC
>TRBD2|TRBV11-2|TRBJ2-1|-
CASSPGGGDEQFF
TGTGCCAGCAGCCCGGGAGGGGGGGATGAGCAGTTCTTC
>TRBD1|TRBV7-9|TRBJ2-5|-
CASSPRDRGHETQYF
TGTGCCAGCAGCCCCCGGGACAGGGGGCACGAGACCCAGTACTTC
>-|TRBV12-3/TRBV12-4|TRBJ1-1|-
CASSTRDLLPFF
TGTGCCAGCAGTACCAGGGACCTCCTTCCTTTCTTT
>-|TRBV19|TRBJ1-6|once
CASSIGVGAGHNSPLHF
TGTGCCAGTAGTATTGGAGTGGGGGCAGGGCATAATTCACCCCTCCACTTT
>-|TRBV3-1/TRBV3-2|TRBJ2-3|-
CASSIPAPICQDTQYF
TGTGCCAGCAGCATACCGGCTCCCATTTGTCAAGATACGCAGTATTTT
>TRBD1|TRBV7-9|TRBJ1-1|-
CASSFPGTGRNTEAFF
TGTGCCAGCAGCTTCCCCGGGACAGGGCGAAACACTGAAGCTTTCTTT
>TRBD2|TRBV28|TRBJ2-7|-
CASSGETSGSYEQYF
TGTGCCAGCAGTGGGGAGACTAGCGGGTCCTACGAGCAGTACTTC
>TRBD1|TRBV29-1|TRBJ2-3|-
CGYRGGDTQYF
TGCGGTTACAGGGGCGGTGATACGCAGTATTTT
>-|TRBV6-5|TRBJ1-5|-
CASRSLLGNQPQHF
TGTGCCAGCAGGTCTCTTCTCGGGAATCAGCCCCAGCATTTT
>TRBD1|TRBV19|TRBJ2-7|-
CASPQVQGAYEQYF
TGTGCCAGTCCCCAAGTACAGGGGGCTTACGAGCAGTACTTC
>-|TRBV2|TRBJ2-7|-
CASRKTGITYEQYF
TGTGCCAGCAGGAAAACCGGGATCACCTACGAGCAGTACTTC
>-|TRBV4-2|TRBJ2-3|-
CASSQGGILLDTQYF
TGTGCCAGCAGCCAAGGGGGGATACTGCTGGATACGCAGTATTTT
>-|TRBV7-9|TRBJ2-2|-
CASSLGRTTGELFF
TGTGCCAGCAGCTTAGGCAGAACCACCGGGGAGCTGTTTTTT
>TRBD2|TRBV19|TRBJ2-7|-
CASSGLAGGPGYEQYF
TGTGCCAGTAGCGGACTAGCGGGAGGGCCAGGGTACGAGCAGTACTTC
>-|TRBV21-1|TRBJ1-5|-
CASSKKEGNNGNQPQHF
TGTGCCAGCAGCAAAAAGGAAGGGAACAATGGCAATCAGCCCCAGCATTTT
>-|TRBV20-1|TRBJ1-2|-
CSVSNGYTF
TGCAGTGTTAGCAACGGCTACACCTTC
>TRBD1|TRBV11-3|TRBJ2-1|once
CASSRDRLEQFF
TGTGCCAGCAGCAGGGACAGGCTTGAGCAGTTCTTC
>-|TRBV11-3|TRBJ1-1|-
CASSLGHSRNTEAFF
TGTGCCAGCAGCCTGGGACATTCCCGGAACACTGAAGCTTTCTTT
>-|TRBV4-1|TRBJ2-5|-
CASSQELWGSETQYF
TGCGCCAGCAGCCAAGAACTCTGGGGGTCAGAGACCCAGTACTTC
>-|TRBV5-6|TRBJ1-3|-
CASRPRGSAGNTIYF
TGTGCCAGCAGGCCTCGGGGGAGCGCTGGAAACACCATATATTTT
>TRBD1|TRBV28|TRBJ1-2|few
CASSLPSHTGGYGYTF
TGTGCCAGCAGTTTGCCCTCCCATACAGGGGGGTATGGCTACACCTTC
>-|TRBV27|TRBJ1-6|-
CASRGGAYNSPLHF
TGTGCCAGCAGAGGCGGGGCTTATAATTCACCCCTCCACTTT
>TRBD1|TRBV19|TRBJ2-7|-
CASSIRGQGSEQYF
TGTGCCAGTAGTATTAGGGGGCAGGGGAGCGAGCAGTACTTC
>-|TRBV11-2|TRBJ2-3|-
CASSPSGLSTDTQYF
TGTGCCAGCAGCCCCTCGGGCCTCAGCACAGATACGCAGTATTTT
>TRBD1|TRBV7-6|TRBJ2-7|-
CASSLQWTGAAGEQYF
TGTGCCAGCAGCTTGCAATGGACAGGGGCCGCGGGGGAGCAGTACTTC
>-|TRBV7-9|TRBJ2-1|-
CASSPGGNEQFF
TGTGCCAGCAGCCCCGGCGGCAATGAGCAGTTCTTC
>-|TRBV30|TRBJ2-7|-
CAWDRDVPYEQYF
TGTGCCTGGGATCGGGACGTGCCCTACGAGCAGTACTTC
>TRBD1|TRBV28|TRBJ1-2|-
CASKGDRVNYGYTF
TGTGCCAGCAAGGGGGACAGGGTGAACTATGGCTACACCTTC
>TRBD1|TRBV5-8|TRBJ1-6|-
CASSWDRGRSPLHF
TGTGCCAGCAGCTGGGACAGGGGACGATCACCCCTCCACTTT
>TRBD2|TRBV4-2|TRBJ2-2|-
CASSHTGGGADTGELFF
TGTGCCAGCAGCCATACAGGCGGGGGGGCCGACACCGGGGAGCTGTTTTTT
>TRBD2|TRBV19|TRBJ2-4|-
CASSWGRGAKNIQYF
TGTGCCAGTAGTTGGGGGAGGGGAGCCAAAAACATTCAGTACTTC
>-|TRBV5-1|TRBJ1-6|-
CASSLAGKQTSPLHF
TGCGCCAGCAGCTTGGCAGGCAAACAGACCTCACCCCTCCACTTT